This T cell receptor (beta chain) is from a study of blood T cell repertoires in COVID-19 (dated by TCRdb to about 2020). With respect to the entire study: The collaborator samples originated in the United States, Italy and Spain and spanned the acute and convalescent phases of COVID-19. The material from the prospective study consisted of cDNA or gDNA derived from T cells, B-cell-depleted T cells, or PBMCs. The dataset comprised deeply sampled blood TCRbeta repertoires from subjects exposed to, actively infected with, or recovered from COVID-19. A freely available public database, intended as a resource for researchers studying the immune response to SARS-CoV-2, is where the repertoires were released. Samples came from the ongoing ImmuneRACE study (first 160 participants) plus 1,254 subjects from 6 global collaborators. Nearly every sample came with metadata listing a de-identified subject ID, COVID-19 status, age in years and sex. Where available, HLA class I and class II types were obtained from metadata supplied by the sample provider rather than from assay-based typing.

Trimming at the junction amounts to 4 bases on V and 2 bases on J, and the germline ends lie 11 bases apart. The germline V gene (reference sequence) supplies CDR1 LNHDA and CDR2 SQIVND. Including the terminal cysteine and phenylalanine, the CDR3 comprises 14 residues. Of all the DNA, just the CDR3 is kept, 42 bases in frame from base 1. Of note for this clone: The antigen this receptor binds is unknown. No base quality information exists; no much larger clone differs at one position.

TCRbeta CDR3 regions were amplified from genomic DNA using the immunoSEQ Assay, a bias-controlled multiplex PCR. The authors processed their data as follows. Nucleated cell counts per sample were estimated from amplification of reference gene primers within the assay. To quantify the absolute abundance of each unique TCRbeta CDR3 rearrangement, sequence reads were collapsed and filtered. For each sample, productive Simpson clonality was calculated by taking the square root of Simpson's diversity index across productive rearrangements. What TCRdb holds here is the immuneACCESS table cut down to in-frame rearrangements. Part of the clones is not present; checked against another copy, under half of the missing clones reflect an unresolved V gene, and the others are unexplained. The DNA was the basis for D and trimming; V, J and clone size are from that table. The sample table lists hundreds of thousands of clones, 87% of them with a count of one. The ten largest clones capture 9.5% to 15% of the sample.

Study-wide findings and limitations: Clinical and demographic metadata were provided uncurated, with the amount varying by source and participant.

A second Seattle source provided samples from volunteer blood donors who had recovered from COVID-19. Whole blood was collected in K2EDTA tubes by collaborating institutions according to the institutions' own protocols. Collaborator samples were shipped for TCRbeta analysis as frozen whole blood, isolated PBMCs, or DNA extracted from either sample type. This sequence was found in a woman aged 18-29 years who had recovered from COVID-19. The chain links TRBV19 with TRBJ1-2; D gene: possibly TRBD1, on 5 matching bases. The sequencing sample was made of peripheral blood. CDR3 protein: CASSRSGYNYGYTF. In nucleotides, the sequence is TGTGCCAGTAGTAGATCAGGGTACAACTATGGCTACACCTTC.